This is a list of T cell receptor beta chains from one sample in a study of T cell repertoires in cytomegalovirus infection. These receptors' targets are unknown. TCRdb analysed the reads with MiXCR anew, one entry per CDR3 protein. The sample shows 750,000 to 900,000 distinct CDR3 sequences, 25% to 30% of them seen only once. Sequenced here: cultured CD8+ T cells from PBMCs, sampled from culture after CMV antigen stimulation. The receptors come from a human donor in good health (CMV status not recorded). Some clones in this sample may be carry-over from other donors' samples. Both conserved end residues are trimmed from each CDR3. Each record gives: J gene, V gene, D gene, CDR3 protein. The D gene is left open where the match is weak.

TRBJ2-2 TRBV28 TRBD2 ASSLDPWLAVNTGELF
TRBJ2-1 TRBV5-6 - ASSLFWGEQF
TRBJ2-2 TRBV7-9 TRBD1 ASIRPTTGGPTGELL
TRBJ2-2 TRBV24-1 - ATSDSTGELF
TRBJ1-1 TRBV28 TRBD1 ASRDTGGTEAF
TRBJ2-2 TRBV7-8 TRBD2 AGAGANTGELF
TRBJ1-4 TRBV27 TRBD1 ASSTGTGLFKLF
TRBJ2-2 TRBV12-3/TRBV12-4 - ASTHSRELF
TRBJ1-1 TRBV12-3/TRBV12-4 - ASSNQGLWDTEAF
TRBJ2-1 TRBV2 - ASSEGSWQGYNEQF
TRBJ2-2 TRBV2 - ASIEEQPNTGELF
TRBJ2-6 TRBV7-9 TRBD1 ASSRTGTGGTSGANVLT
TRBJ1-5 TRBV19 - ASTERGYSNQPQH
TRBJ1-1 TRBV7-9 - ASSFVPRAMNTEAF
TRBJ2-1 TRBV7-8 - ASSSAGGPFNYNEQF
TRBJ2-5 TRBV7-2 - ASSERTQPWTQY
TRBJ2-1 TRBV20-1 - SARGTRPNEQF
TRBJ2-3 TRBV6-2/TRBV6-3 TRBD2 ASSYQRGPPTDTQY
TRBJ2-1 TRBV15 TRBD1 ATSGGRGQGLNNEQF
TRBJ2-1 TRBV7-3 - ASSTNRVNEQF
TRBJ2-7 TRBV6-1 TRBD1 ASSNPDRAEQY
TRBJ2-1 TRBV4-3 - ASSQEPRLFSYNEQF
TRBJ2-3 TRBV6-4 TRBD2 ASSDSRGGTDTQY
TRBJ2-7 TRBV3-1 - ASSQEPGHHYEQY
TRBJ1-2 TRBV27 - ASSSRASDGYT
TRBJ2-1 TRBV19 - ASSIDPPIFPYNEQF
TRBJ1-2 TRBV2 - ASSETAMLGINYT
TRBJ1-5 TRBV20-1 - SARVLGGGQPQH
TRBJ2-1 TRBV24-1 TRBD2 ATSDRRGGWNEQF
TRBJ1-1 TRBV27 TRBD1 ASSLVGQGGKAF
TRBJ2-2 TRBV5-4 - ATLNANTGELF
TRBJ2-3 TRBV19 - ASSIEGDSADTQY
TRBJ1-6 TRBV28 - ASSPLTGMDSPLH
TRBJ2-7 TRBV6-6 TRBD1 ALTPGTGSYEQY
TRBJ2-1 TRBV10-2 - ASSETTEDDEQF
TRBJ2-7 TRBV10-3 TRBD1 VTGTGANSYEQY
TRBJ2-1 TRBV6-2/TRBV6-3 TRBD2 ASSEIIKGTSGGSAFGEQF
TRBJ2-1 TRBV19 TRBD2 ASSIAPSGEQF
TRBJ2-7 TRBV15 - ATSPEGAGTSSYEQY
TRBJ2-1 TRBV7-9 - ASSLEGYEQS
TRBJ2-5 TRBV7-8 TRBD2 ASTQAGGPQETQY
TRBJ2-1 TRBV20-1 - SARNLPGESGDYLRSYNEQF
TRBJ1-1 TRBV20-1 - SAPPRQKAF
TRBJ1-2 TRBV6-4 - ASSEYIAYGYT
TRBJ2-7 TRBV7-6 TRBD2 ASSLEIAGATYEQY
TRBJ2-2 TRBV27 - ASSFDGGGSGELF
TRBJ1-5 TRBV7-9 - ASSGENQPQH
TRBJ2-6 TRBV7-9 - ASSSSTSPGANVLT
TRBJ2-1 TRBV4-1 TRBD1 ASSQDHWTGDEQF
TRBJ1-2 TRBV12-3/TRBV12-4 - ASSPGHLVYGYT
TRBJ1-5 TRBV7-2 - ASSLNPQGLRQPQH
TRBJ1-1 TRBV27 - ASIPGGLYTEAF
TRBJ2-4 TRBV7-6 - ASSLGGAGAKNIQY
TRBJ2-4 TRBV7-6 - ASSFPSRREAKNIQY
TRBJ1-2 TRBV6-1 - ASSVLYIHT